One sample yielded the 21 T cell receptor beta chains listed below, sequenced in a study of pediatric ulcerative colitis. During colonoscopy, one to two rectal pinch biopsies were collected. TCRdb keeps only in-frame clones here, not all; method: immunoSEQ multiplex PCR. The sample has over 10,000 clones, roughly three quarters seen once. The material sequenced was gut tissue. All receptors derive from a boy between 10 and 17 years old who was a control in a study of pediatric ulcerative colitis.

A few counts support this clone. The chain uses TRBV11-3 and TRBJ2-3, with no clear D. The CDR3 loop spans 12 amino acids. The V gene's germline CDR1 is SGHNT and CDR2 YENEEA. Trimming pared 1 base from V and 14 bases from J, leaving 13 bases between. CDR3 loop: CASSLVGPAVYF. Here the CDR3 DNA reads TGTGCCAGCAGCTTAGTCGGCCCAGCAGTGTATTTT. The full variable domain, completed using reference TRBV11-3 and TRBJ2-3, is EAGVVQSPRYKIIEKKQPVAFWCNPISGHNTLYWYLQNLGQGPELLIRYENEEAVDDSQLPKDRFSAERLKGVDSTLKIQPAELGDSAVYLCASSLVGPAVYFGPGTRLTVL.

The V gene is TRBV19, the J gene TRBJ2-1; 7 nucleotides line up with TRBD2. This CDR3 spans 15 amino acids. The trim removed 3 bases at V and 7 bases at J, leaving 9 bases unmatched. CDR1 is LNHDA and CDR2 is SQIVND in the germline V gene (reference sequence). DNA for the CDR3: TGTGCCAGTAGTATGTCTTCAGCGGGACTGAATGAGCAGTTCTTC. Residues: CASSMSSAGLNEQFF. Together with reference TRBV19 and TRBJ2-1, the CDR3 gives the full variable domain: DGGITQSPKYLFRKEGQNVTLSCEQNLNHDAMYWYRQDPGQGLRLIYYSQIVNDFQKGDIAEGYSVSREKKESFPLTVTSAQKNPTAFYLCASSMSSAGLNEQFFGPGTRLTVL.

In nucleotides, the CDR3 is TGTGCCAGCAGTGAACGGAGGGGGAACACCGGGGAGCTGTTTTTT. Translation gives CASSERRGNTGELFF. The rearrangement uses TRBV2 and TRBJ2-2; possibly TRBD2 for D (6 bases). Trimming removed 2 bases at V and 1 base at J, with 8 bases between. The CDR3 is 15 amino acids. Germline CDR1 reads SNHLY; CDR2 reads FYNNEI.

The chain employs TRBV6-5 and TRBJ2-2; 9 nucleotides match TRBD1. The CDR3 is 14 amino acids. Germline-derived CDR1 and CDR2 are MNHEY and SVGAGI. V shed 6 bases and J 2 bases; nucleotides not matched to a gene: 1. CDR3: CASRGQGNTGELFF. For the CDR3, the DNA is TGTGCCAGCAGGGGACAGGGTAACACCGGGGAGCTGTTTTTT.

The chain recombines TRBV5-4 with TRBJ2-3; D ambiguous. This CDR3 spans 13 amino acids. V was clipped by 1 base and J by 5 bases, with 8 bases between them. CDR1 and CDR2 (germline): SGHNT, YYREEE (reference sequence). The CDR3 DNA follows: TGTGCCAGCAGCTTGCGCCCAGGAGATACGCAGTATTTT. Translating gives CASSLRPGDTQYF.

The V gene is TRBV28, the J gene TRBJ2-7; no reliable D call. Germline values: CDR1 MDHEN, CDR2 SYDVKM. V dropped 2 bases and J dropped 2 bases, with 7 bases sitting between them. The CDR3 extends over 13 amino acids. The CDR3 coding sequence is TGTGCCAGCAGTTTACCCGGCCCCTACGAGCAGTACTTC. Its translation: CASSLPGPYEQYF.

The chain uses TRBV6-1 and TRBJ2-2; maybe TRBD1 (5 bases). CDR1 MNHNS and CDR2 SASEGT come from the germline V gene. V was clipped by 3 bases and J by 4 bases, with 9 bases between them. The CDR3 contains 14 residues. CDR3 bases: TGTGCCAGCAGTGAGCAGGGTTCCACCGGGGAGCTGTTTTTT. This codes for CASSEQGSTGELFF.

The chain recombines TRBV9 with TRBJ2-1, with TRBD2 identical over 8 bases. The germline gives CDR1 SGDLS, CDR2 YYNGEE. This CDR3 has 13 amino acids. The V and J ends lost 0 bases and 10 bases, in that order; junction bases with no gene match: 3. The CDR3 region is CASSVGVAGEQFF. CDR3 nucleotides: TGTGCCAGCAGCGTAGGTGTAGCGGGAGAGCAGTTCTTC.

The chain combines TRBV5-3 with TRBJ2-1; tentatively, D is TRBD1 (5 bases). TRBV5-3 is designated an ORF whose function remains uncertain. The CDR3 runs 16 residues. Trimming took off 4 bases at V and 0 bases at J, with 14 bases between the two ends. The CDR3 DNA sequence: TGTGCCAGAAGCCTGAACAGGAAGAGCTCCTACAATGAGCAGTTCTTC. This gives the protein CARSLNRKSSYNEQFF.

The chain joins TRBV4-1 to TRBJ2-3; 10 nucleotides align to TRBD1. V shed 1 base and J 2 bases; nucleotides not matched to a gene: 3. Germline-derived CDR1 and CDR2 are MGHRA and YSYEKL. The CDR3 covers 16 residues. The CDR3 is CASSQGGTGATDTQYF. CDR3 coding DNA: TGCGCCAGCAGCCAAGGGGGGACAGGGGCCACAGATACGCAGTATTTT.

The chain combines TRBV10-3 with TRBJ2-7; 15 positions match TRBD2. With 6 bases clipped from V and 5 bases from J, the junction kept 11 bases outside the gene matches. The CDR3 has 17 residues. Germline CDR1 is ENHRY and CDR2 is SYGVKD. CDR3: CAIRPSGLAGGNDEQYF. In DNA form, the CDR3 reads TGTGCCATCAGACCTTCAGGACTAGCGGGAGGGAACGACGAGCAGTACTTC.

The chain has TRBV18 and TRBJ1-1, with D maybe TRBD1 (5 bases). CDR1 KGHSH and CDR2 LQKENI come from the germline V gene. This CDR3 has 15 residues. V lost 3 bases to trimming and J lost 1 base, with 12 bases between them. The DNA for the CDR3 is TGTGCCAGCTCACCCCCGGGACGCGAGAACACTGAAGCTTTCTTT. This codes for CASSPPGRENTEAFF.

This clone has just one count. The genes are TRBV6-1 and TRBJ2-7, with D tentatively TRBD2 (6 bases). Germline V CDR1 and CDR2: MNHNS, SASEGT. The CDR3 spans 15 residues. Trimming cost V 2 bases and J 0 bases, with 11 bases left between them. In DNA, the CDR3 is TGTGCCAGCAGTGAATCGGCGGGGAGCTCCTACGAGCAGTACGTC. It codes for CASSESAGSSYEQYV.

The CDR3 protein is CASSPGTALLATNEKLFF. In nucleotides, the CDR3 is TGTGCCAGCAGCCCCGGGACAGCCCTACTTGCAACTAATGAAAAACTGTTTTTT. The V and J genes are TRBV9 and TRBJ1-4, with 7 bases matching TRBD1. With 4 bases clipped from V and 0 bases from J, the junction kept 12 bases outside the gene matches. This CDR3 has 18 residues. Germline V lookup: CDR1 SGDLS, CDR2 YYNGEE.

The chain combines TRBV5-8 with TRBJ1-4; D gene uncertain. The CDR3 length is 16 residues. Trimming shortened V by 0 bases and J by 2 bases, and 11 bases separated the two germline ends. CDR1 and CDR2 (germline): SGHTS, YDEGEE. CDR3 residues: CASSLGTRRTNEKLFF. CDR3 DNA: TGTGCCAGCAGCTTGGGGACCCGAAGGACTAATGAAAAACTGTTTTTT.

CDR3 coding DNA: TGTGCCAGCAGCACGAGGGACTACGAGCAGTACTTC. Residues: CASSTRDYEQYF. The V call is TRBV21-1, the J call TRBJ2-7; the D call TRBD2 from the table was never checked on the DNA. TRBV21-1 is listed as a pseudogene. The CDR3 is made up of 12 amino acids.

The genes are TRBV29-1 and TRBJ2-3, with 10 bases matching TRBD1. Germline CDR1 and CDR2: SQVTM and ANQGSEA. V lost 2 bases and J lost 5; bases outside the gene matches: 4. The CDR3 runs to 14 residues. CDR3 amino acids: CSVERDRGVDTQYF. The CDR3 DNA reads TGCAGCGTTGAAAGGGACAGGGGCGTAGATACGCAGTATTTT.

The chain employs TRBV5-4 and TRBJ2-1; a weak D match, TRBD2 (6 bases). Germline CDR1 SGHNT, CDR2 YYREEE (reference sequence). The CDR3 is 14 amino acids. The ends were cut back, 4 bases at V and 5 bases at J, with 13 bases in the middle. In nucleotides, the CDR3 is TGTGCCAGCAGCATGGAGGGAAAACACAATGAGCAGTTCTTC. Translated: CASSMEGKHNEQFF. Combining the CDR3 with reference TRBV5-4 and TRBJ2-1 gives the whole variable domain ETGVTQSPTHLIKTRGQQVTLRCSSQSGHNTVSWYQQALGQGPQFIFQYYREEENGRGNFPPRFSGLQFPNYSSELNVNALELDDSALYLCASSMEGKHNEQFFGPGTRLTVL.

The rearrangement joins TRBV29-1 to TRBJ1-2, with TRBD1 matching over 7 bases. With 7 bases clipped from V and 4 bases from J, the junction kept 9 bases outside the gene matches. The CDR3 loop spans 13 amino acids. Germline V gene data show CDR1 as SQVTM and CDR2 as ANQGSEA. The CDR3 DNA sequence: TGCAGCGCCGACAGGGTGACAGGCTATGGCTACACCTTC. The encoded protein is CSADRVTGYGYTF.

The gene calls are TRBV18 and TRBJ1-1; a weak D match, TRBD1 (6 bases). The CDR3 covers 13 residues. The V gene lost 1 base and the J gene lost 4 bases, with 7 bases spanning the gap. Germline CDR1 is KGHSH and CDR2 is LQKENI. In nucleotides, the CDR3 is TGTGCCAGCTCACCACAGGGGGTCACTGAAGCTTTCTTT. It specifies CASSPQGVTEAFF.

The chain links TRBV11-2 to TRBJ1-4; 10 nucleotides line up with TRBD1. CDR1 and CDR2 (germline): SGHAT, FQNNGV. Trimming took 5 bases from V and 0 from J; bases not matched to a gene: 9. This CDR3 spans 18 amino acids. CDR3 in DNA: TGTGCCAGCAGCCCCGGGACAGGGGCTTTGGCAACTAATGAAAAACTGTTTTTT. Its protein is CASSPGTGALATNEKLFF.